This is a list of T cell receptor beta chains from one sample in a study of T cell changes during pregnancy in multiple sclerosis. Some clones are missing from TCRdb's copy, which holds only in-frame ones; the method was immunoSEQ multiplex PCR. The sample shows 75,000 to 100,000 clones, roughly nine tenths of them seen only once. Here the sequenced sample was peripheral blood, taken after pregnancy. The receptors were sampled from a female donor in good health, enrolled as a control in a pregnancy study. Both conserved end residues are part of each CDR3. A D gene is named only where the DNA matches it firmly. Clone sizes are given selectively: once, few, many, or a class where the clone is expanded.

j_gene,abundance,d_gene,v_gene,CDR3aa,CDR3nt
TRBJ2-1,.,.,TRBV6-7,CASSYSTQGGHCCEQFF,TGTGCCAGCAGTTACTCGACCCAGGGGGGCCATTGCTGTGAGCAGTTCTTC
TRBJ2-5,.,.,TRBV7-2,CASSRATGQETQYF,TGTGCCAGCAGCCGCGCCACAGGGCAAGAGACCCAGTACTTC
TRBJ1-1,.,TRBD1,TRBV19,CASSPRTGMNTEAFF,TGTGCCAGTAGTCCGAGGACAGGGATGAACACTGAAGCTTTCTTT
TRBJ2-1,.,.,TRBV7-9,CASSLQAGLPYNEQFF,TGTGCCAGCAGCTTACAAGCAGGGCTCCCCTACAATGAGCAGTTCTTC
TRBJ1-5,.,.,TRBV30,CAWSRGGALQPQHF,TGTGCCTGGAGTAGGGGGGGGGCGCTTCAGCCCCAGCATTTT
TRBJ2-7,.,.,TRBV5-1,CASSFDFYEQYF,TGCGCCAGCAGCTTTGACTTCTACGAGCAGTACTTC
TRBJ2-7,.,.,TRBV7-6,CASSRTDRSYEQYF,TGTGCCAGCAGCAGAACGGACAGATCCTACGAGCAGTACTTC
TRBJ2-1,.,TRBD2,TRBV14,CASSTIAGGPQPSYNEQFF,TGTGCCAGCAGCACCATAGCGGGAGGGCCTCAACCCTCCTACAATGAGCAGTTCTTC
TRBJ2-1,.,TRBD2,TRBV25-1,CASSLSGTPGDEQFF,TGTGCCAGCAGTCTTAGCGGGACCCCGGGGGATGAGCAGTTCTTC
TRBJ1-1,.,.,TRBV18,CASSSTGLNTEAFF,TGTGCCAGCTCAAGTACAGGTTTGAACACTGAAGCTTTCTTT
TRBJ2-2,.,.,TRBV28,CATLLGGRTGELFF,TGTGCCACACTTTTGGGGGGGCGTACCGGGGAGCTGTTTTTT
TRBJ2-3,.,.,TRBV7-8,CASRLFEGDTQYF,TGTGCCAGCAGACTCTTCGAGGGAGATACGCAGTATTTT
TRBJ1-1,.,.,TRBV6-4,CASSEEGGYTEAFF,TGTGCCAGCTCCGAGGAGGGAGGGTACACTGAAGCTTTCTTT
TRBJ2-1,.,.,TRBV9,CASGGDREQFF,TGTGCCAGCGGGGGGGACAGGGAGCAGTTCTTC
TRBJ2-3,.,TRBD1,TRBV7-2,CASSPGQAVGSGDQYF,TGTGCCAGCAGCCCGGGACAGGCCGTGGGTTCAGGGGATCAGTATTTT
TRBJ2-5,.,.,TRBV12-5,CASGLVIGQREETQYF,TGTGCTAGTGGTTTGGTAATCGGGCAGAGGGAAGAGACCCAGTACTTC
TRBJ2-1,.,.,TRBV6-1,CASSEGGASSYNEQFF,TGTGCCAGCAGTGAAGGCGGGGCCAGCTCCTACAATGAGCAGTTCTTC
TRBJ2-5,.,.,TRBV11-2,CASSLDRGVQETQYF,TGTGCCAGCAGCTTAGATCGCGGGGTGCAAGAGACCCAGTACTTC
TRBJ2-7,.,.,TRBV6-5,CASSWAGSSYEQYF,TGTGCCAGCAGTTGGGCGGGGAGCTCCTACGAGCAGTACTTC
TRBJ1-3,once,.,TRBV5-1,CASSLTGNGNTIYF,TGCGCCAGCAGCTTGACAGGGAATGGAAACACCATATATTTT
TRBJ1-1,.,.,TRBV9,CASSPRHGGAEAFF,TGTGCCAGCAGCCCACGTCATGGGGGGGCTGAAGCTTTCTTT
TRBJ1-1,.,.,TRBV19,CASSGHMNTEAFF,TGTGCCAGTAGTGGACATATGAACACTGAAGCTTTCTTT
TRBJ1-1,.,.,TRBV28,CASSFRGLLYEAFF,TGTGCCAGCAGTTTCAGGGGTCTCCTCTACGAAGCTTTCTTT
TRBJ1-6,.,.,TRBV5-6,CASSFLNTPGSPLHF,TGTGCCAGCAGCTTTTTGAACACACCGGGTTCACCCCTCCACTTT
TRBJ1-2,.,TRBD1,TRBV6-1,CAGQGFEDYGYTF,TGTGCCGGACAGGGATTCGAGGACTATGGCTACACCTTC
TRBJ2-5,.,.,TRBV2,CASTPRAGRETQYF,TGTGCCAGCACCCCTCGGGCGGGTCGAGAGACCCAGTACTTC
TRBJ2-1,.,.,TRBV5-1,CASTQRNSYNEQFF,TGCGCCAGCACTCAGCGGAACTCCTACAATGAGCAGTTCTTC
TRBJ2-5,.,TRBD2,TRBV4-1,CASSQDLSGLGTETQYF,TGCGCCAGCAGCCAGGACCTTAGCGGGCTGGGGACGGAGACCCAGTACTTC
TRBJ1-1,.,TRBD1,TRBV6-6,CASSYSGQGTSLAFF,TGTGCCAGCAGTTACTCTGGACAGGGGACCTCCCTGGCTTTCTTT
TRBJ2-4,.,.,TRBV7-2,CASSPNGGVDIQYF,TGTGCCAGCAGCCCCAATGGCGGGGTAGACATTCAGTACTTC
TRBJ2-5,.,.,TRBV29-1,CSVAVNQETQYF,TGCAGCGTTGCAGTAAACCAAGAGACCCAGTACTTC
TRBJ2-5,.,TRBD2,TRBV29-1,CSVDFLAGRRETQYF,TGCAGCGTTGATTTCCTAGCGGGGAGACGCGAGACCCAGTACTTC
TRBJ2-2,.,TRBD1,TRBV11-2,CASSPGQYRPGELFF,TGTGCCAGCAGCCCGGGACAGTACCGCCCCGGGGAGCTGTTTTTT
TRBJ1-3,.,.,TRBV6-5,CASRGAGSSGNTIYF,TGTGCCAGTCGGGGAGCGGGTTCATCTGGAAACACCATATATTTT
TRBJ2-1,.,TRBD2,TRBV7-6,CASSSSRTSVEQFF,TGTGCCAGCAGCTCCAGTAGGACTAGCGTAGAGCAGTTCTTC
TRBJ2-7,.,.,TRBV11-3,CANHRASEQYF,TGTGCCAACCACAGGGCAAGCGAGCAGTACTTC
TRBJ2-5,.,TRBD1,TRBV9,CASSPRTGETQYF,TGTGCCAGCAGCCCTCGGACAGGGGAGACCCAGTACTTC
TRBJ2-5,.,TRBD2,TRBV11-1,CASSPGLAGVSETQYF,TGTGCCAGCAGTCCGGGACTAGCGGGAGTCAGTGAGACCCAGTACTTC
TRBJ1-2,.,.,TRBV6-5,CASSYGGGNYGYTF,TGTGCCAGCAGTTACGGTGGGGGCAACTATGGCTACACCTTC
TRBJ1-2,.,TRBD1,TRBV15,CATSRDVAGGYGYTF,TGTGCCACCAGCAGAGATGTGGCAGGGGGTTATGGCTACACCTTC
TRBJ1-5,.,.,TRBV18,CASSPRNRNQPQHF,TGTGCCAGCTCACCACGTAACAGGAATCAGCCCCAGCATTTT
TRBJ2-1,.,.,TRBV29-1,CSVEKGAAAGNEQFF,TGCAGCGTTGAAAAGGGGGCCGCCGCGGGGAATGAGCAGTTCTTC
TRBJ2-1,.,TRBD1,TRBV5-1,CASSTLPGQGASNEQFF,TGCGCCAGCAGCACTCTACCGGGACAGGGGGCCTCCAATGAGCAGTTCTTC
TRBJ2-7,.,TRBD1,TRBV10-3,CAISEMGGQGVVEQYF,TGTGCCATCAGTGAAATGGGGGGACAGGGGGTTGTCGAGCAGTACTTC
TRBJ2-3,.,.,TRBV27,CASSAYSTDTQYF,TGTGCCAGCAGTGCGTACAGCACAGATACGCAGTATTTT
TRBJ2-3,.,.,TRBV7-8,CASSSSSYTDTQYF,TGTGCCAGCAGCTCCTCTTCGTACACAGATACGCAGTATTTT
TRBJ1-1,.,.,TRBV7-3,CASSSDGAQDGGAFF,TGTGCCAGCAGCTCCGACGGAGCCCAGGATGGGGGCGCTTTCTTT
TRBJ2-7,.,TRBD2,TRBV2,CASRNGLAGLYEQYF,TGTGCCAGCAGGAATGGACTAGCGGGACTTTATGAGCAGTACTTC
TRBJ1-3,.,.,TRBV30,CAWRRAGVSGNTIYF,TGTGCCTGGCGGAGGGCCGGGGTCTCTGGAAACACCATATATTTT
TRBJ1-5,.,.,TRBV19,CASRPGGRGSNQPQHF,TGTGCCAGTAGACCTGGGGGCAGGGGAAGCAATCAGCCCCAGCATTTT
TRBJ2-7,.,TRBD1,TRBV7-2,CASSSDRGYEQYF,TGTGCCAGCAGCTCGGACAGGGGGTACGAGCAGTACTTC
TRBJ1-4,once,TRBD1,TRBV28,CASSTGQGNEKLFF,TGTGCCAGCAGTACGGGACAGGGGAATGAAAAACTGTTTTTT
TRBJ2-7,.,TRBD2,TRBV5-6,CASSSSGGGGEQYF,TGTGCCAGCAGCTCCAGCGGGGGGGGAGGGGAGCAGTACTTC
TRBJ1-1,.,.,TRBV5-1,CASSHGTLNTEAFF,TGCGCCAGCAGCCACGGGACTTTGAACACTGAAGCTTTCTTT